This T cell receptor beta chain was sequenced in a study of TIL therapy for anti-PD-1-resistant metastatic lung cancer. On the study more broadly: Most patients had lung adenocarcinoma.

Sequencing used immunoSEQ v3. Libraries were sequenced to around 2 million read pairs (survey) or 5-6 million (deep). The data were produced by immunoSEQ multiplex PCR, yet TCRdb's version contains in-frame clones alone and is incomplete. The data contain about 60,000 clones, roughly 66% of them seen just once; the ten biggest clones take up 6.6%. Germline V gene lookup returns CDR1 GTSNPN and CDR2 SVGIG (reference sequence). CDR3 size: 15 residues. Trimming stripped 0 bases from V and 0 bases from J, with 9 bases between. Sample time point: pre-treatment sample, taken before nivolumab and TIL therapy.

This sequence joins TRBV30 and TRBJ1-5; D gene ambiguous. The specimen was blood, collected at baseline. The receptor was derived from a person aged 25 to 85 with non-small cell lung cancer. In DNA, the CDR3 is TGTGCCTGGAGTGTAAGCTATTATAGCAATCAGCCCCAGCATTTT. This encodes CAWSVSYYSNQPQHF.